A selection of T cell receptor beta chains follows, all from one sample in a study of blood T cells in healthy people across ages. TCRdb independently ran MiXCR on the 5' RACE reads; one entry per CDR3 protein. This sample has about 930,000 distinct CDR3 sequences, with under 35% found just once. These data were also reused for a study on T cells of mothers and their children.

Sequencing was performed on blood. Source of these receptors: a woman between 35 and 50 years old in good health. The CDR3 runs from the conserved cysteine through the conserved F or W. D genes are given only for firm matches. Some rows mark clone size as missing; the rest say once, few, many or name a class of expanded clone.

j_call d_call clone_size v_call cdr3_aa cdr3_nt
TRBJ1-1 TRBD1 once TRBV3-1 CASSQAGGSTEAFF TGTGCCAGCAGCCAAGCAGGGGGCTCCACTGAAGCTTTCTTT
TRBJ2-3 TRBD2 many TRBV7-8 CASSSAGTRDYAGTQYF TGTGCCAGCAGCTCAGCCGGGACTAGGGATTACGCGGGTACGCAGTATTTT
TRBJ1-3 - - TRBV6-1 CASSEAERPSGNTIYF TGTGCCAGCAGTGAAGCGGAGCGTCCTTCTGGAAACACCATATATTTT
TRBJ2-1 - - TRBV12-3/TRBV12-4 CASSPGPGGEQFF TGTGCCAGCAGTCCGGGACCCGGAGGTGAGCAGTTCTTC
TRBJ1-1 - few TRBV28 CASSPGGGDENTEAFF TGTGCCAGCAGTCCCGGGGGGGGGGATGAGAACACTGAAGCTTTCTTT
TRBJ1-2 TRBD1 many TRBV7-2 CASSLGRTGYGYTF TGTGCCAGCAGCTTAGGTCGGACAGGCTATGGCTACACCTTC
TRBJ2-6 - - TRBV29-1 CSVVSGANVLTF TGCAGCGTTGTCTCTGGGGCCAACGTCCTGACTTTC
TRBJ2-1 TRBD2 few TRBV7-9 CASRLRLAGAPSYNEQFF TGTGCCAGCAGACTAAGACTAGCGGGGGCCCCTTCCTACAATGAGCAGTTCTTC
TRBJ2-1 TRBD1 - TRBV20-1 CSAREGDRVNEQFF TGCAGTGCTAGGGAAGGGGACAGGGTCAATGAGCAGTTCTTC
TRBJ2-2 - - TRBV5-1 CASSLAGSAGKDGELFF TGCGCCAGCAGCTTGGCCGGCTCAGCAGGGAAGGACGGGGAGCTGTTTTTT
TRBJ2-3 - few TRBV5-1 CASSGTASTDTQYF TGCGCCAGCAGCGGAACAGCTAGCACAGATACGCAGTATTTT
TRBJ1-2 TRBD1 many TRBV15 CATSRDFPGGLYPYGYTF TGTGCCACCAGCAGAGATTTTCCAGGGGGCCTTTACCCCTATGGCTACACCTTC
TRBJ1-5 - - TRBV20-1 CSARETEVGNQPQHF TGCAGTGCTAGAGAAACCGAGGTAGGAAATCAGCCCCAGCATTTT
TRBJ1-4 TRBD1 - TRBV5-1 CASSSGQDNEKLFF TGCGCCAGCAGCTCGGGACAGGATAATGAAAAACTGTTTTTT
TRBJ1-5 - few TRBV7-2 CASSGGGPNQPQHF TGTGCCAGCAGCGGTGGCGGACCTAATCAGCCCCAGCATTTT
TRBJ2-3 TRBD2 many TRBV20-1 CSARGHNLAGGLDTQYF TGCAGTGCTAGAGGACATAATCTAGCGGGGGGGTTAGATACGCAGTATTTT
TRBJ1-1 - - TRBV28 CASSIPGQRNTEAFF TGTGCCAGCAGTATACCGGGACAAAGGAACACTGAAGCTTTCTTT
TRBJ1-2 - few TRBV7-2 CASSLGGPIEEGGYTF TGTGCCAGCAGCTTAGGCGGTCCTATAGAGGAGGGTGGCTACACCTTC
TRBJ2-7 TRBD1 - TRBV5-1 CASSWGTGGVYEQYF TGCGCCAGCAGCTGGGGGACAGGGGGGGTCTACGAGCAGTACTTC
TRBJ2-7 - many TRBV11-2 CASSSGPSPVYEQYF TGTGCCAGCAGCTCGGGACCGTCGCCGGTCTACGAGCAGTACTTC
TRBJ2-6 TRBD2 few TRBV6-1 CTSIKGKTSGGASGANVLTF TGTACCAGCATCAAAGGAAAGACTAGCGGGGGGGCAAGTGGGGCCAACGTCCTGACTTTC
TRBJ2-4 - few TRBV14 CASSQDGRGGRAKNIQYF TGTGCCAGCAGCCAAGATGGGAGAGGGGGTCGGGCCAAAAACATTCAGTACTTT
TRBJ2-1 TRBD2 many TRBV10-3 CAIRTGTRDNEQFF TGTGCCATCAGGACCGGGACTAGAGACAATGAGCAGTTCTTC
TRBJ2-1 - few TRBV5-5 CASSLGTPGQETQFF TGTGCCAGCAGCTTGGGTACACCAGGGCAAGAGACCCAGTTCTTC
TRBJ2-1 TRBD2 many TRBV15 CATSPETSGLLYNEQFF TGTGCCACCAGCCCCGAGACTAGCGGGCTACTTTACAATGAGCAGTTCTTC
TRBJ2-4 TRBD2 many TRBV12-3/TRBV12-4 CASSLASGLAKNIQYF TGTGCCAGCAGTTTGGCTAGCGGGTTAGCCAAAAACATTCAGTACTTC
TRBJ2-7 - many TRBV18 CASSPGVGEQYF TGTGCCAGCTCACCAGGGGTCGGCGAGCAGTACTTC
TRBJ1-1 - - TRBV28 CASSFPGTANTEAFF TGTGCCAGCAGTTTTCCCGGGACGGCGAACACTGAAGCTTTCTTT
TRBJ2-5 TRBD1 - TRBV5-4 CAGSLFGPAGGLKETQYF TGTGCCGGCAGCTTGTTTGGGCCGGCAGGGGGCCTTAAAGAGACCCAGTACTTC
TRBJ2-2 TRBD2 - TRBV12-3/TRBV12-4 CASSPMGVGGERFF TGTGCCAGCAGTCCCATGGGGGTGGGAGGGGAGCGGTTTTTT
TRBJ2-1 - - TRBV12-3/TRBV12-4 CASSSTETNEQFF TGTGCCAGCAGTTCGACGGAAACCAATGAGCAGTTCTTC
TRBJ2-1 TRBD1 - TRBV12-3/TRBV12-4 CASSKGQVQETQFF TGTGCCAGCAGTAAGGGACAGGTACAAGAGACCCAGTTCTTC
TRBJ2-3 - - TRBV5-1 CASSQGQTGTSTDTQYF TGCGCCAGCAGCCAAGGACAAACCGGGACTAGCACAGATACGCAGTATTTT
TRBJ2-7 TRBD2 - TRBV6-4 CASTFLAGGSYEQYF TGTGCCAGCACCTTTCTAGCGGGGGGATCCTACGAGCAGTACTTC
TRBJ1-1 - - TRBV29-1 CSVVQNMNTEAFF TGCAGCGTTGTACAGAACATGAACACTGAAGCTTTCTTT
TRBJ1-1 TRBD1 - TRBV11-2 CASSLFIGGNDRATEAFF TGTGCCAGCAGCTTATTTATCGGCGGGAATGACAGGGCCACTGAAGCTTTCTTT
TRBJ2-7 TRBD1 many TRBV4-1 CASSQGMRDSSYEQYF TGCGCCAGCAGCCAAGGTATGAGGGACAGTTCCTACGAGCAGTACTTC
TRBJ2-7 - - TRBV7-2 CASSGRASSSRVGEQYF TGTGCCAGCAGCGGACGGGCTAGCTCCTCAAGAGTAGGCGAGCAGTACTTC
TRBJ2-7 - - TRBV10-3 CAIGESLRGAEGYEQYF TGTGCCATCGGTGAGAGTTTAAGGGGGGCAGAGGGCTACGAGCAGTACTTC
TRBJ1-2 TRBD1 many TRBV7-9 CASSPRTGNYGYTF TGTGCCAGCAGCCCTAGGACAGGGAACTATGGCTACACCTTC
TRBJ1-1 - many TRBV20-1 CSARIMTVEAFF TGCAGTGCTAGAATTATGACAGTTGAAGCTTTCTTT
TRBJ1-1 - few TRBV7-9 CASSSSTGMNTEAFF TGTGCCAGCAGCTCGTCCACAGGCATGAACACTGAAGCTTTCTTT